The clone carrying this T cell receptor (beta chain) was counted ten times or more. Its antigen is as yet unknown. The sample is drawn from a study of T-cell reconstitution after alpha-beta-depleted transplantation in children. Study-wide results and limits: Where some patients showed high TCRbeta diversity at day 60, it came from recipient T cells and thymic progenitors that had survived. Diversity and T-cell counts at one year after transplant derived mostly from new T cells.

Germline CDR1 and CDR2: SGHTA and FQGNSA. This CDR3 contains 15 residues. V was clipped by 2 bases and J by 0 bases, with 8 bases between them. Researchers prepared the TCRbeta library using unique molecular identifiers, the study reports. TCRdb reprocessed the PCR reads via MiXCR and lists one record per CDR3 protein. The table has approximately 500,000 distinct CDR3 sequences, 8% to 11% seen once. The sequences come from PBMCs, collected before TCRalphabeta/CD19-depleted stem cell transplant. This receptor was taken from a child aged 2 to 10 with inherited bone marrow failure, due to receive a stem cell transplant. The chain combines TRBV7-2 with TRBJ1-3; D gene ambiguous. Written as DNA, the CDR3 is TGTGCCAGCAGCTTATCTTCCTTCTCTGGAAACACCATATATTTT. It translates to CASSLSSFSGNTIYF.